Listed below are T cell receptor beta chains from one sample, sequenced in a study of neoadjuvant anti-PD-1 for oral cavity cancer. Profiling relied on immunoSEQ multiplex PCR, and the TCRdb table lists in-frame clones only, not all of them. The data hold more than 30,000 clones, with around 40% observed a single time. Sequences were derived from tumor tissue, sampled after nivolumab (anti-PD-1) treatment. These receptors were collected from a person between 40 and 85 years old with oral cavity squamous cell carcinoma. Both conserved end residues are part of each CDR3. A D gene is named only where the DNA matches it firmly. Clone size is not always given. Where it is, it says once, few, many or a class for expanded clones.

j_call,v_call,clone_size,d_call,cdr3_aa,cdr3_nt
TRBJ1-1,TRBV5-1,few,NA,CASSMGGMGTEAFF,TGCGCCAGCAGCATGGGCGGTATGGGCACTGAAGCTTTCTTT
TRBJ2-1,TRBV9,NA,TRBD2,CASSPGTSGPWGEQFF,TGTGCCAGCAGCCCAGGGACTAGTGGGCCTTGGGGTGAGCAGTTCTTC
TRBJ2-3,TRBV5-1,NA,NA,CASSLDYTAGSSDTQYF,TGCGCCAGCAGCTTGGATTATACAGCCGGGTCTTCAGATACGCAGTATTTT
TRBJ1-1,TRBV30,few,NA,CAWSVRGAGTEAFF,TGTGCCTGGAGTGTGAGGGGCGCCGGGACTGAAGCTTTCTTT
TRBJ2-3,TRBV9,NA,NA,CASSVQAGTDTQYF,TGTGCCAGCAGCGTACAAGCTGGCACAGATACGCAGTATTTT
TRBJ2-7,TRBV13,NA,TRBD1,CASSGDRKILPYEQYF,TGTGCCAGCAGCGGGGACAGGAAGATACTCCCCTACGAGCAGTACTTC
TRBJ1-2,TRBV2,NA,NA,CASSYRQSTNYGYTF,TGTGCCAGCAGTTATAGACAGTCCACTAACTATGGCTACACCTTC
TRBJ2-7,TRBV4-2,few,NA,CASSQDLASTDSYEQYF,TGTGCCAGCAGCCAAGATCTCGCGAGCACAGACTCCTACGAGCAGTACTTC
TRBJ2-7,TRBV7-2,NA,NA,CASSSWNRLGGREQYF,TGTGCCAGCAGCTCCTGGAATAGGTTAGGGGGTCGGGAGCAGTACTTC
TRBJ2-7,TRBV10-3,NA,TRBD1,CAISDGGDRGSSYEQYF,TGTGCCATCAGTGATGGTGGAGACAGGGGGAGCTCCTACGAGCAGTACTTC
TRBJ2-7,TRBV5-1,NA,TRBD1,CASSLGQGAYEQYF,TGCGCCAGCAGCTTGGGACAGGGAGCCTACGAGCAGTACTTC